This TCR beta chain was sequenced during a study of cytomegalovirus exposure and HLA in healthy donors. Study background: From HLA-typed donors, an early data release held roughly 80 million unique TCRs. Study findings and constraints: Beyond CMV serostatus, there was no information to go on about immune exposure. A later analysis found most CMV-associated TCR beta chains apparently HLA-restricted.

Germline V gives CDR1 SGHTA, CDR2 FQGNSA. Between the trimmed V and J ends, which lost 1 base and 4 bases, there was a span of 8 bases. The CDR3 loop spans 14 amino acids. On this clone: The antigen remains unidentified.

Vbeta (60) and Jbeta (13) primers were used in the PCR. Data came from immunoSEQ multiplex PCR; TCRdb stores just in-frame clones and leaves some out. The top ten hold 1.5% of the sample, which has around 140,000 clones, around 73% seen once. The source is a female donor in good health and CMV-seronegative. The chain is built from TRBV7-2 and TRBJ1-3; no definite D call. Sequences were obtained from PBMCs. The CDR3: CASSLVGFGNTIYF. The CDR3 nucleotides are TGTGCCAGCAGCTTAGTGGGCTTCGGAAACACCATATATTTT.